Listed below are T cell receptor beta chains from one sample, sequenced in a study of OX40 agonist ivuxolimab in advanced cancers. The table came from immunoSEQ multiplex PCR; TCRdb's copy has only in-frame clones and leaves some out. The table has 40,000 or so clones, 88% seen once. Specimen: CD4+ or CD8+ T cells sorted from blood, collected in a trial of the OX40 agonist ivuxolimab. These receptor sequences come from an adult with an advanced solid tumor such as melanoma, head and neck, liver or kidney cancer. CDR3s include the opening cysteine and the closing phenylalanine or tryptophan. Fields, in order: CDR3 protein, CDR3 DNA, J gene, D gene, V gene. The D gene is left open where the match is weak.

cdr3_aa: CASSVGGRTYEQYF
cdr3_nt: TGTGCCAGCAGCGTAGGGGGCCGGACCTACGAGCAGTACTTC
j_call: TRBJ2-7
d_call: -
v_call: TRBV9

cdr3_aa: CASSQGRRANTEAFF
cdr3_nt: TGTGCCAGTTCACAAGGGAGGCGGGCGAACACTGAAGCTTTCTTT
j_call: TRBJ1-1
d_call: -
v_call: TRBV19

cdr3_aa: CAARGNTIYF
cdr3_nt: TGTGCAGCACGGGGAAACACCATATATTTT
j_call: TRBJ1-3
d_call: -
v_call: TRBV19

cdr3_aa: CASSPGGSWGETQYF
cdr3_nt: TGTGCCAGCAGCCCTGGGGGGTCCTGGGGGGAGACCCAGTACTTC
j_call: TRBJ2-5
d_call: -
v_call: TRBV6-6

cdr3_aa: CASSEMLAGLSSYNEQFF
cdr3_nt: TGTGCCAGCAGTGAGATGCTAGCGGGGCTGAGCTCCTACAATGAGCAGTTCTTC
j_call: TRBJ2-1
d_call: TRBD2
v_call: TRBV2

cdr3_aa: CASSSRRDNEQFF
cdr3_nt: TGTGCCAGCAGCTCACGCAGGGATAATGAGCAGTTCTTC
j_call: TRBJ2-1
d_call: -
v_call: TRBV7-9

cdr3_aa: CASSYTGNEKLFF
cdr3_nt: TGTGCCAGCAGCTACACGGGGAACGAAAAACTGTTTTTT
j_call: TRBJ1-4
d_call: -
v_call: TRBV6-5

cdr3_aa: CASSLSLGNQPQHF
cdr3_nt: TGCGCCAGCAGCTTGTCATTGGGGAATCAGCCCCAGCATTTT
j_call: TRBJ1-5
d_call: -
v_call: TRBV5-1

cdr3_aa: CASSFQGIDSPLHF
cdr3_nt: TGTGCCAGCAGTTTTCAGGGGATAGACTCACCCCTCCACTTT
j_call: TRBJ1-6
d_call: -
v_call: TRBV27

cdr3_aa: CASSSQPDGGNEKLFF
cdr3_nt: TGTGCCAGCAGTTCCCAACCCGACGGGGGTAATGAAAAACTGTTTTTT
j_call: TRBJ1-4
d_call: -
v_call: TRBV28

cdr3_aa: CASSRLTDYGYTF
cdr3_nt: TGTGCCAGCAGTCGGCTTACCGACTATGGCTACACCTTC
j_call: TRBJ1-2
d_call: -
v_call: TRBV25-1

cdr3_aa: CASRRPGNTIYF
cdr3_nt: TGTGCCAGCAGACGACCGGGAAACACCATATATTTT
j_call: TRBJ1-3
d_call: -
v_call: TRBV6-5

cdr3_aa: CASSVVGANSPLHF
cdr3_nt: TGTGCCAGTAGTGTTGTAGGGGCTAATTCACCCCTCCACTTT
j_call: TRBJ1-6
d_call: -
v_call: TRBV19

cdr3_aa: CAKTGTGDGYTF
cdr3_nt: TGTGCCAAAACCGGGACAGGGGATGGCTACACCTTC
j_call: TRBJ1-2
d_call: TRBD1
v_call: TRBV2